This T cell receptor (beta chain) emerged from a study of cytomegalovirus exposure and HLA in healthy donors (dated by TCRdb to about 2017). Concerning the study at large: An earlier analysis of about 560 of the donors reported 276 Gb of sequence data and 117 million unique TCR beta sequences obtained from approximately 180 million T cells. An early release that covered about 600 HLA-typed donors contained about 300 gigabases of sequencing data and tens of millions of unique TCR sequences. Of the roughly 390 genotyped donors, around 81% fell in the genetic ancestry cluster associated with self-reported Caucasian donors. The study aimed to test whether cataloging public T cell receptors could reveal signatures of past pathogen exposure. The study used immunosequencing to profile the T cell repertoires of approximately 690 subjects and linked those repertoires to cytomegalovirus serostatus. Along with the roughly 710-subject first cohort, a separate validation cohort of over a hundred different subjects was used. High-throughput TCR immunosequencing, statistical association of individual TCRs with disease status, and machine learning were combined to predict cytomegalovirus infection status. In a later analysis, previously published TCR beta repertoires from fewer than 750 donors were re-analyzed and high-resolution HLA genotyping was added so that TCR occurrence patterns could be studied. Rather than using new phenotypic data, the later analysis identified candidate immune exposures from TCR beta sequences and from how often those sequences occurred across donors. An earlier analysis of some 600 of the donors applied high-throughput TCR beta sequencing to assess whether each TCR beta V gene segment acted as functional or pseudogenic. Alongside the repertoire data, information on donor age, sex, ethnicity and CMV serostatus was compiled. In a later genetic analysis, genome-wide SNP genotypes for about three fifths of the roughly 670 donors were used, and that subset was treated as a discovery cohort. Every repertoire in the discovery cohort had been generated on one and the same sequencing platform. Class I and class II HLA loci were covered by the typing at four-digit resolution. The number of donors typed differed by locus, with about 629-640 for A, B, C, DRB1 and DQB1, 522 for DQA1, over 600 for DPA1, and around 430 for DPB1. A handful of DR-DQ haplotypes were handled as single units for association and clustering because linkage in the cohort was strong. On average, 235,054 unique TCR beta nucleotide sequences were sequenced per donor among 300 to 500 genotyped donors of the cohort, with roughly 18% of those sequences being non-productive.

Results and caveats for the whole study, not just this receptor: Broadly in line with IMGT annotations, most TCR beta V segments showed up in productive rearrangements about 90% or about 30% of the time in an earlier analysis of several hundred of the donors. In the study, about 150 TCR beta chains were listed as associated with cytomegalovirus. A cluster of highly shared sequence variants was judged likely to represent a technical artifact of the sequencing pipeline. A later analysis associated 15,000 to 20,000 TCR beta sequences with specific HLA alleles at a false discovery rate of 0.05. In vitro tests confirmed that a few of the cytomegalovirus-associated TCR beta chains recognize cytomegalovirus antigens. In a later analysis, HLA-associated TCR beta chains showed more clonal expansion and lower generation probabilities than non-associated chains that were equally common. In a later genetic analysis, fewer N-insertions in productive TCRs were reported among donors in an Asian-associated ancestry cluster than the 666-donor mean. A further reported finding was that TCR beta sequences accurately predicted the HLA-A and HLA-B alleles for most subjects in the first cohort. Because some donors lacked HLA typing at each locus, the association tests relied only on the typed subset. Most TCR sequences were observed very rarely across donors, whereas some public TCRs were present in many individuals. The presence/absence analyses assumed that sequencing depth was roughly uniform across donors, and that assumption may not be true. The authors suggested that the approach could potentially be generalized to other disease states and immunological phenotypes. According to a later analysis, parvovirus B19, influenza, CMV and Epstein-Barr virus appeared linked to several top co-occurrence clusters. In this cohort, only TCR beta chains were sequenced, and detectable features were limited by the absence of alpha or paired-chain data. In a later genetic analysis, a missense DCLRE1C variant was associated with V-gene and J-gene trimming of TCR beta chains, and the association was replicated in an independent cohort. Strong co-occurrence of HLA alleles, especially DR and DQ, made assigning TCR associations to individual alleles difficult. Some IMGT-functional V segments, including TRBV6-2 and TRBV6-3, could not be told apart with the 87-base-pair reads, so those segments were excluded. According to a later analysis, TCR association rates differed among HLA loci, with DRB1 alleles showing the most associated TCRs and HLA-C alleles showing the fewest. Linkage disequilibrium might explain the correlated functional status among segregating V segments, but an unknown experimental factor could not be ruled out. Roughly 17 rarely observed V segments, including chromosome 9 orphons, were excluded from the earlier analysis of some 590 of the donors because counts were too low. A later analysis found that most CMV-associated TCR beta chains appeared HLA-restricted, with HLA associations seemingly driven largely by CMV exposure. In both the original and validation cohorts, the classifier was reported to diagnose cytomegalovirus status with high specificity and sensitivity. CMV serostatus was the only immune exposure information available for the cohort.

Germline trimming: 6 bases from V, 5 bases from J; junction bases outside gene matches: 9. The germline V gene (reference sequence) provides CDR1 PRHDT and CDR2 FYEKMQ. From its cysteine to its phenylalanine, the CDR3 spans 15 amino acids. Only the CDR3 portion is preserved as DNA: 45 bases, with reading frame beginning at the first base. A remark on this clone: Its antigen specificity is not known. The record has no base qualities; no much larger clone is one base away.

Library construction relied on the immunoSEQ multiplex PCR assay. A mixture of 60 forward primers for TCR Vbeta segments and 13 reverse primers for TCR Jbeta segments was used in the multiplex PCR. A multiplex PCR assay on genomic DNA amplified the CDR3 region of rearranged TCR beta genes. The amplified TCR beta libraries were sequenced on the Illumina HiSeq System as 87-base-pair reads. The original pipeline was this. A later analysis tallied 75 million to 95 million unique TCR beta chains across the 660 or so repertoires, and about 10 million of those chains were shared by two or more donors. Raw reads were error-corrected and collapsed into unique sequences with a nearest-neighbor algorithm that merged closely related sequences to remove PCR and sequencing errors. To assign V, D and J gene segments, CDR3 sequences were aligned to IMGT reference sequences. For a sequence to be retained, a match of at least six nucleotides to both a V gene segment and a J gene segment was required. A rearrangement counted as productive if the CDR3 had no stop codons and remained in frame with V and J, and every other rearrangement counted as non-productive. CDR3 was defined according to IMGT convention as the region running from the second conserved V-encoded cysteine to the conserved J-encoded phenylalanine. The earlier analysis of about 590 of the donors excluded sequences that lacked an unambiguous match to a single V gene segment. An earlier analysis of 450 to 650 of the donors called V segments functional above 56.7% productive rearrangements and segregating when the between-donor standard deviation exceeded 5%. A statistical classification framework was developed to diagnose cytomegalovirus status using the catalog of TCR beta chain sequences. In a later analysis, V and J genes were assigned by comparing TCR nucleotide sequences against IMGT/GENE-DB human TR gene sequences. A later analysis assigned CDR3 sequences and most-parsimonious VDJ recombination scenarios with the TCRdist pipeline. In a later analysis, each TCR beta chain was defined by its CDR3 amino acid sequence together with its V-gene family, and reads without a unique V-gene family were excluded. As a way to deal with suspected cross-contamination and a sequencing artifact, a later analysis dropped more than 500 nucleotide sequences that were highly shared and had low generation probability. For each public chain, a later analysis derived a clonal expansion index from normalized ranks of inferred template counts within each repertoire. Generation probabilities in a later analysis came from a VDJ recombination model fitted to out-of-frame rearrangements, and those results were checked against IGoR. In a later analysis, TCR-TCR, TCR-HLA and TCR-CMV co-occurrence was scored with hypergeometric tests, and a repertoire-size bias correction was applied to TCR pairs. In a later analysis, false discovery rates were estimated by permuting HLA or CMV assignments 20 times. In a later analysis, co-occurring TCRs were grouped using DBSCAN, with TCRdist sequence similarity added in when clustering inside HLA-allele-positive subsets. Co-occurrence clustering excluded repertoires with fewer than 30,000 or more than 120,000 public chains, plus five with anomalous nucleotide sharing. TCRdb mirrors the immuneACCESS table, restricted to in-frame sequences. Some clones are absent from its copies; in checked studies, under half trace to an unresolved V gene, and the reason for the others is unknown. V and J calls plus clone size are reproduced from that table; the DNA served to infer D and trimming. The sample table shows about 140,000 clones, and around 77% are seen once. In total, the top ten clones hold under 2.5% of the sample.

The cohort comprised more than 550 healthy bone marrow donors. At the time of sampling, all cohort members were nominally healthy, though unrecorded immune exposures were likely present. The donor tested CMV seronegative and was one of the 352 seronegative cohort members. A peripheral blood sample was collected from each donor, and TCR beta sequencing was performed on peripheral blood mononuclear cells. The Qiagen DNeasy Blood Extraction Kit was used to extract genomic DNA from the blood cell samples. The sequence is built from TRBV13 and TRBJ2-7; 11 of the junction bases match TRBD2. Sequencing was carried out using PBMCs. This receptor was obtained from a man aged 30 to 45 in good health and CMV-seronegative. The CDR3 protein sequence reads: CASSPVAGGTHEQYF. The nucleotide sequence is given as TGTGCCAGCAGTCCAGTAGCGGGAGGGACCCACGAGCAGTACTTC.